This T cell receptor beta chain was profiled in a study of blood T cell repertoires in COVID-19. For the study at large: There were acute and convalescent COVID-19 samples, and they came from the United States, Italy and Spain. The analysed material was cDNA or gDNA that came from T cells, B-cell-depleted T cells, or PBMCs.

Germline-derived CDR1 and CDR2 are SGHAT and FQNNGV. CDR3 length: 14 amino acids. J gave up 8 bases and V 8 bases, and 13 bases lay outside the gene matches. Cohorts were based on clinical histories the participants reported. Sequencing used immunoSEQ multiplex PCR; TCRdb keeps in-frame clones, though not all of them. This sample yields about 260,000 clones, of which 88% are seen a single time; around 1.2% belongs to the top ten. Material: PBMCs or T cells enriched from blood (not recorded which). The clonotype comes from a woman aged 40 to 50 with acute COVID-19. The J gene is TRBJ1-2, the V gene TRBV11-2; 8 nucleotides agree with TRBD1. The CDR3 sequence: CASASQGAVGGYTF. The CDR3 coding sequence is TGTGCCAGCGCGAGTCAGGGGGCCGTAGGAGGCTACACCTTC.